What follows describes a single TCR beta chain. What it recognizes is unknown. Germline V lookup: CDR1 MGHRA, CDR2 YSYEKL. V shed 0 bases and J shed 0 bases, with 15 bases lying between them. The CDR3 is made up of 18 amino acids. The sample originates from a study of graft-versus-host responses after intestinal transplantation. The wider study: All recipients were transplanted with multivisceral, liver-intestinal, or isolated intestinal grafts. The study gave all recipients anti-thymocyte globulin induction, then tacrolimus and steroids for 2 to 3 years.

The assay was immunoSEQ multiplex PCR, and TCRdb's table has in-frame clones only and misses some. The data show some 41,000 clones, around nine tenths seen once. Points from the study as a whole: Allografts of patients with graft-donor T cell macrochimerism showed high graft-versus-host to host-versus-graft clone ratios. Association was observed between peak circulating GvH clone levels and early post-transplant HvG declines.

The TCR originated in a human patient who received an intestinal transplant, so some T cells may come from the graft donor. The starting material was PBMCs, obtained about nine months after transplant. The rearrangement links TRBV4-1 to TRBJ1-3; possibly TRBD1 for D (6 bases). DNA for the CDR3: TGCGCCAGCAGCCAAGAGGGGGGCACCTCATTCTCTGGAAACACCATATATTTT. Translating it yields CASSQEGGTSFSGNTIYF.